Listed below are T cell receptor beta chains from one sample, sequenced in a study of OX40 agonist ivuxolimab in advanced cancers. TCRdb's copy holds only in-frame clones and misses some; the assay was immunoSEQ multiplex PCR. The sample has roughly 75,000 clones, more than 75% seen once. The sample was CD4+ or CD8+ T cells sorted from blood, taken in a trial of the OX40 agonist ivuxolimab. These receptor sequences come from an adult with an advanced solid tumor such as melanoma, head and neck, liver or kidney cancer. CDR3s include the opening cysteine and the closing phenylalanine or tryptophan. The D gene is left open where the match is weak. Only part of the rows carry a size: once, few, many, or a class if the clone is expanded.

TRBV19	TRBD2	-	TRBJ2-7	TGTGCCAGTAGTATCGGGGGGGAGGTTGGCTACGAGCAGTACTTC	CASSIGGEVGYEQYF
TRBV6-4	TRBD2	-	TRBJ2-2	TGTGCCAGCAGTAGCGGGGGCAACACCGGGGAGCTGTTTTTT	CASSSGGNTGELFF
TRBV19	-	-	TRBJ2-1	TGTGCCAGTACCCCTTGGGGGGGGGCGGCGAATGAGCAGTTCTTC	CASTPWGGAANEQFF
TRBV5-1	TRBD2	few	TRBJ2-1	TGCGCCAGCAGCGGGACTAGCGGGAGAGTAGGGAATGAGCAGTTCTTC	CASSGTSGRVGNEQFF
TRBV5-1	-	-	TRBJ2-5	TGCGCCAGCAGCTTGGCCCTAGCGTCCCAAGAGACCCAGTACTTC	CASSLALASQETQYF
TRBV11-3	-	-	TRBJ2-1	TGTGCCAGCAGCTTAGGGTCACCGGGTGAGCAGTTCTTC	CASSLGSPGEQFF
TRBV6-1	TRBD1	-	TRBJ2-7	TGTGCCAGCAGTGAACCGGGACAGGGGACCTACGAGCAGTACTTC	CASSEPGQGTYEQYF
TRBV12-5	-	-	TRBJ2-3	TGTGCTAGTGGGAGAGCCGATACGCAGTATTTT	CASGRADTQYF
TRBV9	TRBD1	-	TRBJ1-2	TGTGCCAGCAGCGTAGACCCTTTCTCCGGGACAGGGCGGCGATTGTTTGGCTACACCTTC	CASSVDPFSGTGRRLFGYTF
TRBV10-2	-	-	TRBJ1-4	TGCGCCAGAGATCTAGCAGGGAATGGGGCAACTAATGAAAAACTGTTTTTT	CARDLAGNGATNEKLFF
TRBV5-4	-	-	TRBJ2-3	TGTGCCAGCAGCTTTTACGCTACAGATACGCAGTATTTT	CASSFYATDTQYF
TRBV29-1	-	-	TRBJ2-5	TGCAGCGTTTTGACGGCCCAAGAGACCCAGTACTTC	CSVLTAQETQYF
TRBV13	-	-	TRBJ2-7	TGTGCCAGCAGCCCCCCTGGAGCGGACCCCTACGAGCAGTACTTC	CASSPPGADPYEQYF
TRBV5-5	-	-	TRBJ1-5	TGTGCCAGCAGCTTGGACAGTTATAGCAATCAGCCCCAGCATTTT	CASSLDSYSNQPQHF
TRBV7-9	-	-	TRBJ1-5	TGTGCCTTGGGGGGGGCCTCTGGCAATCAGCCCCAGCATTTT	CALGGASGNQPQHF
TRBV27	TRBD2	-	TRBJ2-7	TGTGCCAGCAGTCCGAAGACTAGCCAGGTCCTATACGAGCAGTACTTC	CASSPKTSQVLYEQYF
TRBV30	-	-	TRBJ2-7	TGTGCCTGGAGTGTGGGGGACTCCTACGAGCAGTACTTC	CAWSVGDSYEQYF
TRBV15	-	-	TRBJ2-7	TGTGCCACCAGCAGAGATCTGGGGTACACTCCCTACGAGCAGTACTTC	CATSRDLGYTPYEQYF
TRBV4-3	-	-	TRBJ1-1	TGCGCCAGCAGCCAAGACGGAGTCGGAAGCACTGAAGCTTTCTTT	CASSQDGVGSTEAFF
TRBV7-9	-	few	TRBJ2-7	TGTGCCAGCAGCCCGATGGTCTCGGGGATCTACGAGCAGTACTTC	CASSPMVSGIYEQYF
TRBV5-1	-	-	TRBJ2-3	TGCGCCAGCAGCCCGCGACAAAGCACAGATACGCAGTATTTT	CASSPRQSTDTQYF
TRBV5-4	-	-	TRBJ2-2	TGTGCCAGCTCATCCCGGTCGAACACCGGGGAGCTGTTTTTT	CASSSRSNTGELFF
TRBV5-1	-	-	TRBJ2-7	TGCGCCAGCAGCGCCCAGGGATACGAGCAGTACTTC	CASSAQGYEQYF
TRBV5-1	-	-	TRBJ1-4	TGCGCCAGCAGCTCAGGGGACGGTGCGGAAAAACTGTTTTTT	CASSSGDGAEKLFF
TRBV5-1	-	once	TRBJ2-2	TGCGCCAGCAGCTTAGGGGGAGACACCGGGGAGCTGTTTTTT	CASSLGGDTGELFF
TRBV6-5	-	-	TRBJ2-6	TGTGCCAGCAGACAGTCTGGGGCCAACGTCCTGACTTTC	CASRQSGANVLTF
TRBV19	-	-	TRBJ2-3	TGTGCCAGTAGCGGCCGTGAAGATACGCAGTATTTT	CASSGREDTQYF
TRBV6-5	TRBD2	-	TRBJ2-7	TGTGCCAGCAGGACTAGCGGGGTGCGATACGAGCAGTACTTC	CASRTSGVRYEQYF
TRBV5-5	-	-	TRBJ1-3	TGTGCCAGCAGCTGGACGGACTCTGGAAACACCATATATTTT	CASSWTDSGNTIYF
TRBV25-1	-	few	TRBJ2-3	TGTGCCAGTGGCAGGGGGGGCACAGATACGCAGTATTTT	CASGRGGTDTQYF
TRBV9	TRBD2	-	TRBJ2-1	TGTGCCAGCAGCCCCGTCGAAGCGGGAGTGACCAGTGAGCAGTTCTTC	CASSPVEAGVTSEQFF
TRBV18	TRBD2	-	TRBJ2-1	TGTGCCAGCTCACGAGAGAGGGAGGGCGAGCAGTTCTTC	CASSREREGEQFF
TRBV6-1	-	-	TRBJ1-6	TGTGCCAGCGTGGAGGGAATCTCCTATAATTCACCCCTCCACTTT	CASVEGISYNSPLHF
TRBV6-1	TRBD1	-	TRBJ1-2	TGTGCCAGCAGTGAAGCGGGGACAGGGGGCCATGGCTACACCTTC	CASSEAGTGGHGYTF
TRBV5-1	TRBD2	-	TRBJ2-4	TGCGCCAGCAGCTTGGCAACGGCGGGGGAGGAGTACTTC	CASSLATAGEEYF